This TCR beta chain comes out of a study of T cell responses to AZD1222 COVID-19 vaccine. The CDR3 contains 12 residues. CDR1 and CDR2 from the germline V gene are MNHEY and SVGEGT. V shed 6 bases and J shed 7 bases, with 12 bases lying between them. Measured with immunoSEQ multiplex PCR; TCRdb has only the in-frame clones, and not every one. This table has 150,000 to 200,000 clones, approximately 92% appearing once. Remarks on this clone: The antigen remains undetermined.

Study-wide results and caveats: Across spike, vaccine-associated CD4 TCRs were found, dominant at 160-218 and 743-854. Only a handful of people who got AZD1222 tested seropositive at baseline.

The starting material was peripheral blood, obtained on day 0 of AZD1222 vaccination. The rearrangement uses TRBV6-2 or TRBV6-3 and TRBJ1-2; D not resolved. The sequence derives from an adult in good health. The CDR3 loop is CASSQVGGGYTF. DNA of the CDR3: TGTGCCAGCAGCCAAGTTGGAGGTGGCTACACCTTC.